The 23 T cell receptor beta chains below were found in one sample sequenced in a study of early T cells in non-severe SARS-CoV-2 infection. TCRdb redid the calling of the 5' RACE reads with MiXCR, one entry per CDR3 protein. Among over 60,000 distinct CDR3 sequences, about an eighth were seen once, and the ten largest hold roughly 4.2%. The sample was whole blood. The receptors originated from an adult who was a healthcare worker with PCR-confirmed SARS-CoV-2 infection or an uninfected control (not recorded which).

This clonotype was recorded many times. The chain combines TRBV5-1 with TRBJ1-3, with 7 bases identical to TRBD1. This CDR3 comprises 14 residues. CDR1 is SGHRS and CDR2 is YFSETQ in the germline V gene. V trimming: 4 bases; J trimming: 4 bases; junction bases outside the gene matches: 5. CDR3 loop: CASSLRQGGNTIYF. CDR3 nucleotide sequence: TGCGCCAGCAGCCTGCGACAGGGCGGAAACACCATATATTTT.

This clonotype was counted between two and nine times. V and J are TRBV29-1 and TRBJ1-3; D unresolved. V lost 0 bases and J 0 bases, leaving 12 bases between the germline ends. This CDR3 comprises 16 residues. Looked up from germline, CDR1 is SQVTM and CDR2 is ANQGSEA. CDR3 coding DNA: TGCAGCGTTGAAGATCCCCAGTACTCCTCTGGAAACACCATATATTTT. As protein: CSVEDPQYSSGNTIYF.

The V gene is TRBV5-4, the J gene TRBJ2-5; maybe TRBD2 (7 bases). Per the germline V gene, CDR1 is SGHNT and CDR2 is YYREEE (reference sequence). This CDR3 is 15 amino acids long. V lost 3 bases to trimming and J lost 2 bases, with 14 bases between them. The CDR3: CASSSAAGTQETQYF. The CDR3 DNA is TGTGCCAGCAGCTCGGCAGCGGGGACACAAGAGACCCAGTACTTC.

This sequence joins TRBV12-3 or TRBV12-4 and TRBJ1-2; 10 bases match TRBD1. The V gene end was trimmed by 3 bases and the J gene end by 3 bases; junction bases not matched to a gene: 4. CDR3 length: 15 residues. CDR3 loop: CASSFGGTGDYGYTF. CDR3 nucleotide sequence: TGTGCCAGCAGTTTTGGAGGGACAGGGGACTATGGCTACACCTTC.

The V call is TRBV2, the J call TRBJ2-2; D is unclear. Deletions cut 2 bases from V and 1 base from J, with 11 bases between. Germline V CDR1 and CDR2: SNHLY, FYNNEI. The CDR3 runs 16 residues. The CDR3 here is CASSEIRRVNTGELFF. The CDR3 region has the DNA TGTGCCAGCAGTGAAATCCGACGGGTGAACACCGGGGAGCTGTTTTTT.

The table lists this clonotype with many counts. Here the CDR3 DNA reads TGTGCCAGCAGAAAGCAGGGGGCGAACTACAATGAGCAGTTCTTC. This translates into CASRKQGANYNEQFF. The chain combines TRBV11-2 with TRBJ2-1, with 8 nucleotides matching TRBD1. The CDR3 totals 15 residues. The V gene end was trimmed by 6 bases and the J gene end by 3 bases; junction bases not matched to a gene: 7. Germline V gene sequence: CDR1 SGHAT, CDR2 FQNNGV.

This clonotype was seen many times. The chain employs TRBV6-4 and TRBJ2-2; TRBD1 might be the D (5 bases). Looked up from germline, CDR1 is MRHNA and CDR2 is SNTAGT. The CDR3 is 13 amino acids. V lost 3 bases, J lost 3 bases, and 5 bases lay in between. This CDR3 is CASSEGDTGELFF. The CDR3 nucleotides are TGTGCCAGCAGTGAAGGGGACACCGGGGAGCTGTTTTTT.

This clonotype was counted a few times. The rearrangement links TRBV7-9 to TRBJ2-5, with a weak D call TRBD1 (6 bases). This CDR3 spans 15 amino acids. Germline V gene data show CDR1 as SEHNR and CDR2 as FQNEAQ (reference sequence). Deletions cut 7 bases from V and 0 bases from J, with 15 bases between. The CDR3 sequence: CASTTGGRYQETQYF. The CDR3 region has the DNA TGTGCCAGCACCACTGGGGGCCGCTACCAAGAGACCCAGTACTTC.

This clonotype has just a few counts. V gene TRBV5-1 combines with J gene TRBJ2-5; TRBD1 aligns across 7 bases. The CDR3 loop spans 14 amino acids. Trimming cost V 3 bases and J 1 base; bases outside gene matches: 3. CDR1 and CDR2 from the germline V gene are SGHRS and YFSETQ. CDR3 DNA sequence: TGCGCCAGCAGCTCGACAGGGATCCAAGAGACCCAGTACTTC. Its protein is CASSSTGIQETQYF. Full variable domain (outside the CDR3, taken from reference TRBV5-1 and TRBJ2-5): KAGVTQTPRYLIKTRGQQVTLSCSPISGHRSVSWYQQTPGQGLQFLFEYFSETQRNKGNFPGRFSGRQFSNSRSEMNVSTLELGDSALYLCASSSTGIQETQYFGPGTRLLVL.

This clonotype was counted many times. V is TRBV12-3 or TRBV12-4 and J is TRBJ1-1, with D perhaps matching TRBD1 (6 bases). Trimming removed 3 bases from V and 3 bases from J, with 8 bases in between. CDR3 length: 13 residues. The CDR3 here is CASSFKGDTEAFF. CDR3 DNA sequence: TGTGCCAGCAGTTTTAAGGGGGACACTGAAGCTTTCTTT.

This clonotype has only a few counts. The rearrangement uses TRBV7-2 and TRBJ2-7; no firm D call. Trimming shortened V by 4 bases and J by 0 bases, and 7 bases separated the two germline ends. The CDR3 has 13 amino acids. Germline V gene lookup returns CDR1 SGHTA and CDR2 FQGNSA. The CDR3 nucleotides read TGTGCCAGCAGCTCTGGCGGCTCCTACGAGCAGTACTTC. Amino acid sequence: CASSSGGSYEQYF. Filled out from reference TRBV7-2 and TRBJ2-7, the complete variable domain reads GAGVSQSPSNKVTEKGKDVELRCDPISGHTALYWYRQSLGQGLEFLIYFQGNSAPDKSGLPSDRFSAERTGGSVSTLTIQRTQQEDSAVYLCASSSGGSYEQYFGPGTRLTVT.

This chain links TRBV27 with TRBJ1-6; no definite D call. Germline loops: CDR1 MNHEY, CDR2 SMNVEV (reference sequence). V was trimmed by 5 bases and J by 6 bases, leaving 23 bases between them. The CDR3 has 18 residues. The CDR3 bases are TGTGCCAGCAGTCTCACCCCCCCCGGGAGGACGGGTAATTCACCCCTCCACTTT. This translates into CASSLTPPGRTGNSPLHF.

This rearrangement joins TRBV6-2 or TRBV6-3 to TRBJ2-6; TRBD1 aligns across 8 bases. This CDR3 region has 19 residues. J gave up 1 base and V 0 bases, and 8 bases lay outside the gene matches. Germline-derived CDR1 and CDR2 are MNHEY and SVGEGT. The CDR3 coding sequence is TGTGCCAGCAGTTACTCGACCGGGACAGGTTTTTCTGGGGCCAACGTCCTGACTTTC. Amino acids: CASSYSTGTGFSGANVLTF.

The chain recombines TRBV5-5 with TRBJ2-2; D is possibly TRBD2 (6 bases). CDR3 length: 14 residues. The V gene's germline CDR1 is SGHKS and CDR2 YYEKEE (reference sequence). Trimming took off 2 bases at V and 4 bases at J, with 9 bases between the two ends. The CDR3 loop is CASSFGTGTGELFF. CDR3 coding DNA: TGTGCCAGCAGCTTCGGGACTGGCACCGGGGAGCTGTTTTTT.

This clonotype was found a few times. The chain links TRBV15 to TRBJ2-3; D is perhaps TRBD2 (6 bases). V lost 7 bases to trimming and J lost 0 bases, with 14 bases between them. Germline V lookup: CDR1 LNHNV, CDR2 YYDKDF (reference sequence). This CDR3 spans 15 amino acids. In DNA, the CDR3 is TGTGCCACCACCAGGGAGGATTCTAGCACAGATACGCAGTATTTT. Protein sequence: CATTREDSSTDTQYF. The full variable domain, rest sourced from reference TRBV15 and TRBJ2-3, is DAMVIQNPRYQVTQFGKPVTLSCSQTLNHNVMYWYQQKSSQAPKLLFHYYDKDFNNEADTPDNFQSRRPNTSFCFLDIRSPGLGDTAMYLCATTREDSSTDTQYFGPGTRLTVL.

The chain carries TRBV29-1 and TRBJ1-4; TRBD1 matches at 7 bases. The CDR3 loop spans 13 amino acids. Germline V CDR1 and CDR2: SQVTM, ANQGSEA. Germline trimming cut 7 bases from V and 6 bases from J; bases unmatched to any gene: 8. The CDR3 region has the DNA TGCAGCGCCCGACAGGGATCGTATGAAAAACTGTTTTTT. It codes for CSARQGSYEKLFF.

This clonotype turned up a few times. The chain uses TRBV7-6 and TRBJ2-5, with 8 bases aligning to TRBD1. Per germline, CDR1 SGHVS and CDR2 FNYEAQ. V lost 5 bases and J lost 4; bases outside the gene matches: 6. The CDR3 is 14 residues long. The CDR3 here is CASSAQGESETQYF. Here the CDR3 DNA reads TGTGCCAGCAGCGCACAGGGGGAATCAGAGACCCAGTACTTC.

This chain joins TRBV5-5 and TRBJ1-1, with TRBD1 as a possible D gene (5 bases). Trimming removed 2 bases at V and 1 base at J, with 9 bases between. The CDR3 extends over 14 amino acids. Germline assignment: CDR1 SGHKS and CDR2 YYEKEE (reference sequence). This CDR3 is CASSFFRENTEAFF. For the CDR3, the DNA is TGTGCCAGCAGCTTCTTCAGGGAGAACACTGAAGCTTTCTTT.

In this sample, this clonotype turned up a few times. This chain uses TRBV25-1 with TRBJ1-2; the D gene is possibly TRBD1 (5 bases). The germline gives CDR1 MGHDK, CDR2 SYGVNS. The CDR3 length is 13 residues. V lost 5 bases, J lost 6 bases, and 13 bases lay in between. CDR3 DNA sequence: TGTGCCAGCAGTAATGGAGGGACGGATGGCTACACCTTC. It translates to CASSNGGTDGYTF.

The V gene is TRBV5-1, the J gene TRBJ2-5; 10 bases are a match to TRBD1. Trimming took 4 bases from V and 4 from J; bases not matched to a gene: 10. CDR1 and CDR2 from the germline V gene are SGHRS and YFSETQ. The CDR3 is made up of 16 amino acids. The DNA of the CDR3 is TGCGCCAGCAGCCCGTCCGGGACAGGGGAAGGAGAGACCCAGTACTTC. Protein: CASSPSGTGEGETQYF.

The table lists this clonotype with many counts. J is TRBJ2-3 and V is TRBV5-1; no definite D call. The length of the CDR3 is 14 residues. Trimming shortened V by 4 bases and J by 2 bases, and 11 bases separated the two germline ends. In germline, CDR1 is SGHRS, CDR2 YFSETQ. CDR3 protein: CASSNTAYTDTQYF. In nucleotides, the CDR3 is TGCGCCAGCAGCAATACAGCCTACACAGATACGCAGTATTTT. The variable domain in full, with the rest retrieved from reference TRBV5-1 and TRBJ2-3, is KAGVTQTPRYLIKTRGQQVTLSCSPISGHRSVSWYQQTPGQGLQFLFEYFSETQRNKGNFPGRFSGRQFSNSRSEMNVSTLELGDSALYLCASSNTAYTDTQYFGPGTRLTVL.

The CDR3: CASSQAPAAYYEQYF. For the CDR3, the DNA is TGTGCCAGCAGCCAAGCTCCGGCAGCCTATTACGAGCAGTACTTC. The chain joins TRBV14 to TRBJ2-7; D is ambiguous. Trimming cost V 1 base and J 4 bases, with 14 bases left between them. This CDR3 region has 15 residues. The germline V gene encodes CDR1 SGHDN and CDR2 FVKESK.

V is TRBV29-1 and J is TRBJ1-3; possible D gene TRBD1, 6 bases. Per germline, CDR1 SQVTM and CDR2 ANQGSEA. Trimming took off 5 bases at V and 0 bases at J, with 11 bases between the two ends. CDR3 length equals 14 residues. The CDR3 region is CSVFGQFSGNTIYF. CDR3 nucleotide sequence: TGCAGCGTTTTCGGACAGTTCTCTGGAAACACCATATATTTT.